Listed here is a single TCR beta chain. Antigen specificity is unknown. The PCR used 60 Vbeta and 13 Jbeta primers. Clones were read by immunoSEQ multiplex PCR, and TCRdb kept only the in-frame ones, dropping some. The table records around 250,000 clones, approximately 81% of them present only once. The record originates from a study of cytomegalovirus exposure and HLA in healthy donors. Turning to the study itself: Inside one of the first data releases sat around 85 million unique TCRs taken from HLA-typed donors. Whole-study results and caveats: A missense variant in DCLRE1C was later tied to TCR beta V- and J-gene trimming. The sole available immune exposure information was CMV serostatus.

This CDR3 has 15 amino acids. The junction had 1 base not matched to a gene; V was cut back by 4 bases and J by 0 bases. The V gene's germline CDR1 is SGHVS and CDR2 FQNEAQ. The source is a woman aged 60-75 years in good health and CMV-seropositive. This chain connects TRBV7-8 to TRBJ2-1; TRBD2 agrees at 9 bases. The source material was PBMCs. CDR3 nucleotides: TGTGCCAGCAGCTCTAGCGGGGTCTCCTACAATGAGCAGTTCTTC. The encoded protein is CASSSSGVSYNEQFF.